The 28 T cell receptor beta chains below were found in one sample sequenced in a study of blood T cells in healthy people across ages. Combining a sample-barcoded 5' primer with a J-beta primer mix, a second PCR ran for 7 to 11 cycles. Each CDR3 protein gets one entry after TCRdb re-called the 5' RACE reads with MiXCR. The sample lists over a million distinct CDR3 sequences; approximately 60% were seen once. The sequenced sample was blood. The receptors were sampled from a man younger than 30 in good health.

This chain links TRBV20-1 with TRBJ2-3, with D maybe TRBD2 (5 bases). This CDR3 has 13 amino acids. Germline V CDR1 and CDR2: DFQATT, SNEGSKA (reference sequence). V was shortened by 8 bases and J by 0 bases, with 12 bases between the two germline ends. The CDR3 loop reads CSSADFSTDTQYF. In DNA, the CDR3 is TGCAGTAGCGCGGACTTCAGCACAGATACGCAGTATTTT.

The J gene is TRBJ1-5, the V gene TRBV6-2 or TRBV6-3, with D uncertain. The germline V and J ends were trimmed by 5 bases and 3 bases, with 8 bases remaining between them. This CDR3 region has 13 residues. Germline assignment: CDR1 MNHEY and CDR2 SVGEGT. The CDR3 protein is CASSERINQPQHF. The CDR3 DNA reads TGTGCCAGCAGTGAACGGATCAATCAGCCCCAGCATTTT.

The J gene is TRBJ1-2, the V gene TRBV12-3 or TRBV12-4, with TRBD1 matching over 8 bases. After removal of 8 bases from V and 6 bases from J, the junction contained 14 bases not matched to a gene. The CDR3 consists of 15 residues. This CDR3 reads CASLFPSRGRNGYTF. The CDR3 DNA sequence: TGTGCCAGCCTCTTCCCATCCAGGGGGCGAAATGGCTACACCTTC.

The chain links TRBV6-6 to TRBJ2-1, with a tentative D call TRBD1 (5 bases). This CDR3 region has 14 residues. Germline assignment: CDR1 MNHNY and CDR2 SVGAGI (reference sequence). V lost 6 bases and J lost 8, with 17 bases in between. CDR3 in amino acids: CASRPRPTVDEQFF. The CDR3 DNA follows: TGTGCCAGCAGACCCCGTCCGACAGTCGATGAGCAGTTCTTC.

This chain joins TRBV29-1 and TRBJ2-7; TRBD2 agrees at 10 bases. With 1 base clipped from V and 2 bases from J, the junction kept 8 bases outside the gene matches. Per the germline V gene, CDR1 is SQVTM and CDR2 is ANQGSEA. This CDR3 contains 16 residues. The CDR3, as DNA: TGCAGCGTTGAAGTTCCTAGCGGGAGTTCGCCCTACGAGCAGTACTTC. Protein sequence: CSVEVPSGSSPYEQYF.

This clonotype was counted between two and nine times. The V call is TRBV2, the J call TRBJ2-7; D gene uncertain. CDR1 SNHLY and CDR2 FYNNEI come from the germline V gene. V lost 3 bases to trimming and J lost 3 bases, with 12 bases between them. The CDR3 spans 14 residues. Here the CDR3 reads CASSDNLQLYEQYF. In DNA form, the CDR3 reads TGTGCCAGCAGTGATAACCTCCAACTCTACGAGCAGTACTTC.

The CDR3 DNA reads as TGCAGCGTTGCGGGACAGGACCCAATGGGGCTCTATGGCTACACCTTC. This encodes CSVAGQDPMGLYGYTF. V is TRBV29-1 and J is TRBJ1-2, with 8 nucleotides matching TRBD1. Germline CDR1 reads SQVTM; CDR2 reads ANQGSEA. This CDR3 region has 16 residues. J was trimmed by 4 bases and V by 4 bases; bases with no gene match: 14. Complete variable domain (other parts from reference TRBV29-1 and TRBJ1-2): SAVISQKPSRDICQRGTSLTIQCQVDSQVTMMFWYRQQPGQSLTLIATANQGSEATYESGFVIDKFPISRPNLTFSTLTVSNMSPEDSSIYLCSVAGQDPMGLYGYTFGSGTRLTVV.

The genes are TRBV27 and TRBJ2-1; perhaps D is TRBD1 or TRBD2 (5 bases each). From germline, CDR1 is MNHEY and CDR2 SMNVEV (reference sequence). This CDR3 has 13 residues. Trimming removed 8 bases at V and 4 bases at J, with 12 bases between. The CDR3: CASCPGLYNEQFF. The CDR3 DNA is TGTGCCAGCTGTCCGGGGCTTTACAATGAGCAGTTCTTC.

The chain is built from TRBV20-1 and TRBJ1-6, with a tentative D call TRBD1 (6 bases). The CDR3 loop spans 14 amino acids. Germline CDR1 and CDR2: DFQATT and SNEGSKA (reference sequence). Trimming took off 6 bases at V and 9 bases at J, with 18 bases between the two ends. CDR3 sequence: CSAKSRGMGSPLHF. CDR3 nucleotides: TGCAGTGCCAAAAGCAGGGGTATGGGTTCACCCCTCCACTTT.

This clonotype was counted only a few times. V and J are TRBV7-2 and TRBJ1-6; D is perhaps TRBD1 (6 bases). The V gene's germline CDR1 is SGHTA and CDR2 FQGNSA. This CDR3 comprises 15 residues. Trimming took 1 base from V and 7 from J, leaving 11 bases between them. CDR3 sequence: CASSLVAGANSPLHF. Here the CDR3 DNA reads TGTGCCAGCAGCTTAGTTGCAGGGGCCAATTCACCCCTCCACTTT.

V is TRBV7-8 and J is TRBJ1-2; D gene unclear. The germline CDR1 and CDR2 sequences are SGHVS and FQNEAQ. This CDR3 region has 13 residues. V was shortened by 5 bases and J by 7 bases, with 14 bases between the two germline ends. CDR3 bases: TGTGCCAGCAGCGGATCGTCAGCCCCTGGCTACACCTTC. Protein sequence: CASSGSSAPGYTF.

With respect to this clonotype: Lacking the conserved final phenylalanine or tryptophan, this CDR3 likely reflects a read error. The V and J genes are TRBV11-2 and TRBJ2-5; D not resolved. The germline gives CDR1 SGHAT, CDR2 FQNNGV. There are 12 residues in the CDR3. V shed 3 bases and J shed 4 bases, with 6 bases lying between them. The CDR3, as DNA: TGTGCCAGCAGCTTTGAGGTAGAGACCCAGTACGTC. Protein product: CASSFEVETQYV.

The chain carries TRBV20-1 and TRBJ1-6; TRBD1 aligns across 10 bases. The ends lost 3 bases at V and 4 bases at J; junction bases unmatched: 6. Germline V gives CDR1 DFQATT, CDR2 SNEGSKA (reference sequence). This CDR3 comprises 16 residues. CDR3 coding DNA: TGCAGTGCTAGGGATTGGGACAGGGGATATAATTCACCCCTCCACTTT. Protein product: CSARDWDRGYNSPLHF.

The gene calls are TRBV27 and TRBJ1-2; 9 bases align to TRBD1. The germline V gene encodes CDR1 MNHEY and CDR2 SMNVEV (reference sequence). Trimming took 1 base from V and 2 from J; bases not matched to a gene: 5. The CDR3 covers 16 residues. CDR3 coding DNA: TGTGCCAGCAGTTTATTTGGGACAGGGAGGAACTATGGCTACACCTTC. Translating gives CASSLFGTGRNYGYTF.

The V gene is TRBV5-1, the J gene TRBJ2-7; 8 bases are a match to TRBD2. This CDR3 spans 15 amino acids. The germline gives CDR1 SGHRS, CDR2 YFSETQ. J was trimmed by 6 bases and V by 4 bases; bases with no gene match: 12. For the CDR3, the DNA is TGCGCCAGCAGCGCACCGGGACTAGGCGTGAGCGAGCAGTACTTC. It is translated as CASSAPGLGVSEQYF. Drawing the rest from reference TRBV5-1 and TRBJ2-7, the complete variable domain is KAGVTQTPRYLIKTRGQQVTLSCSPISGHRSVSWYQQTPGQGLQFLFEYFSETQRNKGNFPGRFSGRQFSNSRSEMNVSTLELGDSALYLCASSAPGLGVSEQYFGPGTRLTVT.

V usage is TRBV7-2 and J usage is TRBJ1-1; D is perhaps TRBD1 (6 bases). The V end was cut by 5 bases, the J end by 1 base, with 14 bases between. The germline gives CDR1 SGHTA, CDR2 FQGNSA. The CDR3 is 15 residues long. CDR3 sequence: CASSPSRGPNTEAFF. The CDR3 DNA reads TGTGCCAGCAGCCCCAGCCGGGGGCCGAACACTGAAGCTTTCTTT.

This clonotype was seen a single time. J is TRBJ2-5 and V is TRBV4-1, with D possibly called TRBD1 or TRBD2 (7 bases each). The CDR3 is 16 amino acids. Germline V gives CDR1 MGHRA, CDR2 YSYEKL. V was pared by 4 bases and J by 5 bases, with 20 bases between. The CDR3 nucleotides read TGCGCCAGCAGCCCTTCAGTGGCAGGGGGGGGCGAGACCCAGTACTTC. This translates into CASSPSVAGGGETQYF.

J is TRBJ2-7 and V is TRBV15, with a weak D call TRBD1 (6 bases). CDR1 LNHNV and CDR2 YYDKDF come from the germline V gene (reference sequence). The CDR3 length is 15 residues. The germline V and J ends were trimmed by 1 base and 1 base, with 11 bases remaining between them. CDR3 residues: CATSRVGTRSYEQYF. The CDR3 nucleotides read TGTGCCACCAGCAGAGTCGGGACAAGGTCCTACGAGCAGTACTTC.

This sequence joins TRBV5-1 and TRBJ2-3; TRBD2 might be the D (6 bases). CDR1 SGHRS and CDR2 YFSETQ come from the germline V gene. V lost 4 bases to trimming and J lost 5 bases, with 23 bases between them. This CDR3 has 17 residues. This chain's CDR3 is CASSTHRDPLGGDTQYF. In DNA, the CDR3 is TGCGCCAGCAGCACTCACCGGGACCCTCTGGGGGGAGATACGCAGTATTTT.

This clonotype came up a few times. CDR3 DNA sequence: TGCAGTGCGAATGCCGGGACGCCCTCTAGCACAGATACGCAGTATTTT. Translating gives CSANAGTPSSTDTQYF. This chain connects TRBV20-1 to TRBJ2-3; perhaps D is TRBD1 or TRBD2 (5 bases each). The CDR3 is 16 amino acids. Germline CDR1 and CDR2: DFQATT and SNEGSKA (reference sequence). V lost 6 bases and J lost 0, with 19 bases in between.

The chain is built from TRBV11-2 and TRBJ1-1; D gene unclear. The CDR3 runs 14 residues. V lost 5 bases and J 2 bases, leaving 12 bases between the germline ends. The germline gives CDR1 SGHAT, CDR2 FQNNGV. The CDR3 DNA reads TGTGCCAGCAGCCCCCTCGGGTATAACACTGAAGCTTTCTTT. Its translation: CASSPLGYNTEAFF.

This clonotype was counted a few times. The chain links TRBV6-5 to TRBJ1-5, with 7 bases lining up with TRBD1. J gave up 4 bases and V 0 bases, and 9 bases lay outside the gene matches. Germline-derived CDR1 and CDR2 are MNHEY and SVGAGI. The CDR3 spans 17 residues. The CDR3 coding sequence is TGTGCCAGCAGTTACTCGAACTTCTACAGGGGAAATCAGCCCCAGCATTTT. Residues: CASSYSNFYRGNQPQHF.

The V call is TRBV4-1, the J call TRBJ1-6; D may be TRBD1 (6 bases). V was cut by 4 bases and J by 10 bases, with 14 bases left in between. This CDR3 contains 14 residues. Looked up from germline, CDR1 is MGHRA and CDR2 is YSYEKL. Written as DNA, the CDR3 is TGCGCCAGCAGCCCGGGACATAGCTTCTCACCCCTCCACTTT. Translation: CASSPGHSFSPLHF.

The chain links TRBV6-6 to TRBJ1-1; D gene unclear. Germline V gives CDR1 MNHNY, CDR2 SVGAGI (reference sequence). Trimming took 2 bases from V and 2 from J, leaving 6 bases between them. This CDR3 region has 13 residues. DNA of the CDR3: TGTGCCAGCAGTTACGGCATCAACACTGAAGCTTTCTTT. Translated: CASSYGINTEAFF.

On this clonotype itself: The junction and the germline gene differ at one end; a read error may be behind it. The V gene is TRBV29-1, the J gene TRBJ1-4, with D hard to call. The CDR3 runs to 13 residues. In germline, CDR1 is SQVTM, CDR2 ANQGSEA. The CDR3 sequence is CSGEKRAGEKLFF. CDR3 nucleotides: TGCAGCGGTGAAAAGAGGGCCGGCGAAAAACTGTTTTTT.

The J gene is TRBJ1-2, the V gene TRBV12-3 or TRBV12-4; a possible D gene is TRBD1 (6 bases). The CDR3 sequence is 14 residues long. The V end lost 3 bases, the J end lost 4 bases, and 12 bases lay between the germline ends. Here the CDR3 DNA reads TGTGCCAGCAGTTTGCGGGGGCACGGCTATGGCTACACCTTC. It codes for CASSLRGHGYGYTF.

The chain carries TRBV20-1 and TRBJ2-7; a possible D gene is TRBD2 (6 bases). Trimming took off 5 bases at V and 7 bases at J, with 21 bases between the two ends. Looked up from germline, CDR1 is DFQATT and CDR2 is SNEGSKA (reference sequence). This CDR3 is built from 14 residues. DNA of the CDR3: TGCAGTGCTGAGTGGTTAGCGGTGAACAATGAGCAGTACTTC. It is translated as CSAEWLAVNNEQYF.

Points on this clonotype: An end of the junction differs from the germline gene, which may be a read error. V and J are TRBV7-2 and TRBJ1-2; 8 bases align to TRBD1. The CDR3 is 17 residues long. Germline V CDR1 and CDR2: SGHTA, FQGNSA. The CDR3 DNA reads TGTGCCGGCAGAACGCCACAGGGGGGGTCGAGGAGCTATGGCTACACCTTC. This gives the protein CAGRTPQGGSRSYGYTF. Drawing the rest from reference TRBV7-2 and TRBJ1-2, the complete variable domain is GAGVSQSPSNKVTEKGKDVELRCDPISGHTALYWYRQSLGQGLEFLIYFQGNSAPDKSGLPSDRFSAERTGGSVSTLTIQRTQQEDSAVYLCAGRTPQGGSRSYGYTFGSGTRLTVV.